These 9 T cell receptor beta chains were all obtained from the same sample, sequenced in a study of T cell repertoires in cytomegalovirus infection. Their cognate antigens are unknown. TCRdb independently ran MiXCR on the reads; one entry per CDR3 protein. Of 700,000 to 850,000 distinct CDR3 sequences listed, about 33% were seen once; the top ten hold 9.5% to 15%. The starting material was cultured CD8+ T cells from PBMCs, obtained from culture after CMV antigen stimulation. The receptor set was obtained from a human donor in good health (CMV status not recorded). Some clones in this sample may be carry-over from other donors' samples.

This clonotype was detected only once. The CDR3, as DNA: TGCAGTGCTAGACATGAGGGTGCTGAAGCTTTCTTT. Protein sequence: CSARHEGAEAFF. This chain connects TRBV20-1 to TRBJ1-1; D is ambiguous. The CDR3 length is 12 residues. The ends were cut back, 2 bases at V and 6 bases at J, with 10 bases in the middle. Germline CDR1 reads DFQATT; CDR2 reads SNEGSKA (reference sequence).

This chain joins TRBV7-8 and TRBJ2-6; possible D gene TRBD2, 6 bases. V lost 4 bases and J lost 0, with 7 bases in between. CDR3 length: 15 amino acids. CDR1 is SGHVS, CDR2 FQNEAQ, per germline. CDR3: CASSSGVSGANVLTF. The CDR3 DNA sequence: TGTGCCAGCAGCTCGGGGGTCTCTGGGGCCAACGTCCTGACTTTC. Full variable domain (remainder filled in from reference TRBV7-8 and TRBJ2-6): GAGVSQSPRYKVAKRGQDVALRCDPISGHVSLFWYQQALGQGPEFLTYFQNEAQLDKSGLPSDRFFAERPEGSVSTLKIQRTQQEDSAVYLCASSSGVSGANVLTFGAGSRLTVL.

The chain links TRBV7-6 to TRBJ1-6; TRBD1 agrees at 9 bases. Germline-derived CDR1 and CDR2 are SGHVS and FNYEAQ. The CDR3 contains 16 residues. V lost 5 bases to trimming and J lost 8 bases; unmatched junction nucleotides: 10. CDR3 coding DNA: TGTGCCAGCAGCCCAGAACCGGGACAGGGCCATTCACCCCTCCACTTT. Encoded protein: CASSPEPGQGHSPLHF.

This clonotype was seen ten or more times. The rearrangement joins TRBV7-6 to TRBJ1-1; 7 bases align to TRBD1. The V gene end was trimmed by 1 base and the J gene end by 0 bases; junction bases not matched to a gene: 14. The CDR3 runs 19 residues. In germline, CDR1 is SGHVS, CDR2 FNYEAQ. The CDR3 DNA follows: TGTGCCAGCAGCTTAGAGGCGGGACAGCAAGGGGGCATGAACACTGAAGCTTTCTTT. As protein: CASSLEAGQQGGMNTEAFF.

The chain links TRBV6-6 to TRBJ1-4; D uncertain. From germline, CDR1 is MNHNY and CDR2 SVGAGI (reference sequence). Trimming took 2 bases from V and 2 from J, leaving 6 bases between them. This CDR3 has 14 residues. In nucleotides, the CDR3 is TGTGCCAGCAGTTACACACGGACTAATGAAAAACTGTTTTTT. Amino acids: CASSYTRTNEKLFF.

This clonotype was detected only a few times. The chain has TRBV5-1 and TRBJ2-1; D remains unclear. V was shortened by 4 bases and J by 6 bases, with 8 bases between the two germline ends. From germline, CDR1 is SGHRS and CDR2 YFSETQ. The CDR3 contains 12 residues. DNA for the CDR3: TGCGCCAGCAGCCCCGACATCAATGAGCAGTTCTTC. Amino acid sequence: CASSPDINEQFF.

This clonotype was recorded at least ten times. This chain joins TRBV7-6 and TRBJ2-7; 9 positions match TRBD2. There are 16 residues in the CDR3. Germline CDR1 is SGHVS and CDR2 is FNYEAQ. V was pared by 1 base and J by 0 bases, with 4 bases of the junction left unmatched. CDR3 sequence: CASSLGASGVSYEQYF. CDR3 in DNA: TGTGCCAGCAGCTTAGGAGCTAGCGGGGTCTCCTACGAGCAGTACTTC.

The V call is TRBV27, the J call TRBJ1-4; maybe TRBD1 (5 bases). The germline V gene has CDR1 MNHEY and CDR2 SMNVEV (reference sequence). Deletions cut 4 bases from V and 8 bases from J, with 11 bases between. The CDR3 totals 13 residues. In DNA form, the CDR3 reads TGTGCCAGCAGTTCCAGGGACTACGAAAAACTGTTTTTT. It is translated as CASSSRDYEKLFF.

The V gene is TRBV6-2 or TRBV6-3, the J gene TRBJ2-7, with 11 nucleotides matching TRBD1. V was clipped by 6 bases and J by 5 bases; unmatched bases: 3. The CDR3 contains 13 residues. Per germline, CDR1 MNHEY and CDR2 SVGEGT. The CDR3 sequence: CASSPDRGHEQYF. As DNA, the CDR3 is TGTGCCAGCAGCCCGGACAGGGGGCACGAGCAGTACTTC.